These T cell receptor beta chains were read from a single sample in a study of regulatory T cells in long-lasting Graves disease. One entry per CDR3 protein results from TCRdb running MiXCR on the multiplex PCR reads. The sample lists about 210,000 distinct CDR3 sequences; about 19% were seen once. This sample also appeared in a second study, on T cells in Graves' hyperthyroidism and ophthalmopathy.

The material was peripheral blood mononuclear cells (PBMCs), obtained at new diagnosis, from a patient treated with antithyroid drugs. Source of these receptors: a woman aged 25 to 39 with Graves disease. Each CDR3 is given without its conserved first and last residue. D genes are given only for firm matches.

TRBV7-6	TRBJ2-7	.	ASSLGDINYEQY
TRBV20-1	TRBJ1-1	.	SARDERTAGATEAF
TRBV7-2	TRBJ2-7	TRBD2	ASSPAGGYSYEQY
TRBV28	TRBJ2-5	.	ASGPSAGWGETQY
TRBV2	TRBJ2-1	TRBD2	ASSEAHRTSGKNNEQF
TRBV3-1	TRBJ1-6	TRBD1	ASSQPSGQGYSPLH
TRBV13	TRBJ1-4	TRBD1	ASSSTPGQNEKLF
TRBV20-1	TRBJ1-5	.	SARRGFPNQPQH
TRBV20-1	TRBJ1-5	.	SARDRVFNQPQH
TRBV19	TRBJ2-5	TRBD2	ASSNQGTSGIETQY
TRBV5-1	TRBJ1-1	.	ASSLVGGLNTEAF
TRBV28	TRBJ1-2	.	ASSLDVPPYGYT
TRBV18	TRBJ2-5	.	ASSPPNGNFQETQY
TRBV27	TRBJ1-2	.	ASGSLDAHRGHT
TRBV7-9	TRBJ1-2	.	ASSLLQSYGYT
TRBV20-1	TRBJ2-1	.	SAPGQWSYEQF
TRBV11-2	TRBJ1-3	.	ASSFFGNTIY
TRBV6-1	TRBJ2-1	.	ASMGGGEDEQF
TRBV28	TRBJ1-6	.	ASSIQGQSEPLH
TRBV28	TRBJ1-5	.	ASNRREPQH
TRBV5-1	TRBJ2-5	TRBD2	ASSTRGGEQETQY
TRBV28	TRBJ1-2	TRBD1	ASSFRDRPGYGYT
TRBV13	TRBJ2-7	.	ASSSIQGGREQY
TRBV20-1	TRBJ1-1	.	SARKLNTEAF
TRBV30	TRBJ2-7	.	AWKNYRDSYEQY
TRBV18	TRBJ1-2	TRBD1	ASLPGTGPNYGYT
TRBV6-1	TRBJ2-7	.	ASSTVASGPKEQY
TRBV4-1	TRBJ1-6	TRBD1	ASSQARQGNSPLH
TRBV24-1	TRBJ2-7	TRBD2	ATSVSGGAHEQY
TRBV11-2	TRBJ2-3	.	ASSPPGPGTQY
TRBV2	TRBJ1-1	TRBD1	ASSEWGTENFNTEAF
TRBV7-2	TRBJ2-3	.	VSSLGGPVDTQY
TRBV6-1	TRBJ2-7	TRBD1	ASTNPGQASYEQY
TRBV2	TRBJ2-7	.	ASSGGLAADEQY
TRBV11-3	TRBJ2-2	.	ASSSGIHTGELF
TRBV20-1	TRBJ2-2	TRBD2	SARDLAGGPNTGELF
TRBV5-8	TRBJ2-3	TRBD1	ASSEMTGGTDTQY
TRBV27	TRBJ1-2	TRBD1	ASSLVGQGGMDGYT